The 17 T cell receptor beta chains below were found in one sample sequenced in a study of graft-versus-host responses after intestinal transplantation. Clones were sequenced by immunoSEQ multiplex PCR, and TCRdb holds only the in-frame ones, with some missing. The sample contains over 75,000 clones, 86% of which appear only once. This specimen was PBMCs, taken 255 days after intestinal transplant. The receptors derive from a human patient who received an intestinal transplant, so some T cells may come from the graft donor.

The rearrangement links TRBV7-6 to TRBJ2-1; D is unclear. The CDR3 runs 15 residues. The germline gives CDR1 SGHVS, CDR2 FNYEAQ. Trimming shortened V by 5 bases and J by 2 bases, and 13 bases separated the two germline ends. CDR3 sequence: CASSRTYPTYNEQFF. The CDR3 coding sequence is TGTGCCAGCAGCCGGACGTACCCTACCTACAATGAGCAGTTCTTC.

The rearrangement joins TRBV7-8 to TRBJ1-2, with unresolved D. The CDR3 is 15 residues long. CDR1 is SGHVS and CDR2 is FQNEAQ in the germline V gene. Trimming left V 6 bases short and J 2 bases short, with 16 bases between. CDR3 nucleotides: TGTGCCAGCAGGAACCTGGGAGGTCGGAACTATGGCTACACCTTC. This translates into CASRNLGGRNYGYTF.

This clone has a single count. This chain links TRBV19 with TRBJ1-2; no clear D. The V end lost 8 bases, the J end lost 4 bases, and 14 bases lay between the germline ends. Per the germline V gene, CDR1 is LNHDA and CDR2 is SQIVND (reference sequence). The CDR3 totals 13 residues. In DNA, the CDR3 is TGTGCCAGTCTACGGAGCCAATTCTATGGCTACACCTTC. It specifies CASLRSQFYGYTF.

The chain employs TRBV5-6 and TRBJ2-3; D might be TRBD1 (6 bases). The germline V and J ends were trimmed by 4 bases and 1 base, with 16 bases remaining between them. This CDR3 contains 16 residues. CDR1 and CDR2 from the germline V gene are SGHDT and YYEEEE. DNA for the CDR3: TGTGCCAGCAGCATTCTACAGGGCCTACGCACAGATACGCAGTATTTT. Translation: CASSILQGLRTDTQYF.

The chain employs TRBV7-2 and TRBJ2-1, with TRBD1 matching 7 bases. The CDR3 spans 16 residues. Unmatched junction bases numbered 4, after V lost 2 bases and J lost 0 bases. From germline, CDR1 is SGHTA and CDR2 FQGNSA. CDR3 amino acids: CASSLPTGSSYNEQFF. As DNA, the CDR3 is TGTGCCAGCAGCTTACCGACAGGGAGCTCCTACAATGAGCAGTTCTTC.

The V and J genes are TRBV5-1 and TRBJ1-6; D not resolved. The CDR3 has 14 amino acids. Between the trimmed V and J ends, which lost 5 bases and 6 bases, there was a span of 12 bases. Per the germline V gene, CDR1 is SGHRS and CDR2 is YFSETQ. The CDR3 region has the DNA TGCGCCAGCAGGGAGGGAACCCCTAATTCACCCCTCCACTTT. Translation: CASREGTPNSPLHF.

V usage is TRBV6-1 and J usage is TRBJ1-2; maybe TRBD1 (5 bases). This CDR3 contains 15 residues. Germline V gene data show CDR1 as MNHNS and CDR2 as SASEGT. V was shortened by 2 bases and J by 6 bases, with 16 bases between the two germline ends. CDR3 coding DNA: TGTGCCAGCAGTGAAATTGGAGGACGGGGGGATGGCTACACCTTC. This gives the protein CASSEIGGRGDGYTF.

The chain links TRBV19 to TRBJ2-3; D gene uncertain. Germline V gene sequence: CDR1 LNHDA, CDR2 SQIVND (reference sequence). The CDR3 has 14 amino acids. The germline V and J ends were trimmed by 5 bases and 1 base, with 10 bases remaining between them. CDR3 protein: CASSPIYRTDTQYF. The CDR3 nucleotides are TGTGCCAGTAGTCCGATATACCGCACAGATACGCAGTATTTT. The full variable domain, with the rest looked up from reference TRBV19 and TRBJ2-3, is DGGITQSPKYLFRKEGQNVTLSCEQNLNHDAMYWYRQDPGQGLRLIYYSQIVNDFQKGDIAEGYSVSREKKESFPLTVTSAQKNPTAFYLCASSPIYRTDTQYFGPGTRLTVL.

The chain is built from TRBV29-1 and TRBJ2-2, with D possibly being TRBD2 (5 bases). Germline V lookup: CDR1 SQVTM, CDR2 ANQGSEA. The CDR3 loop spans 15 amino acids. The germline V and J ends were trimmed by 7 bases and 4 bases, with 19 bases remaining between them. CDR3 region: CSGGSGLAGTGELFF. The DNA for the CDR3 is TGCAGCGGTGGGTCTGGGTTGGCGGGCACCGGGGAGCTGTTTTTT.

The CDR3 is CASSLPGNTEAFF. CDR3 DNA sequence: TGTGCCAGCAGCTTGCCGGGGAACACTGAAGCTTTCTTT. J is TRBJ1-1 and V is TRBV5-6; D is unclear. Trimming took 1 base from V and 1 from J, leaving 5 bases between them. Germline V CDR1 and CDR2: SGHDT, YYEEEE. The CDR3 extends over 13 amino acids.

In DNA form, the CDR3 reads TGTGCCAGCAGCTCCAGTGGGTCCTACAATGAGCAGTTCTTC. It translates to CASSSSGSYNEQFF. The chain links TRBV11-2 to TRBJ2-1; no definite D call. Germline V CDR1 and CDR2: SGHAT, FQNNGV. Trimming took off 4 bases at V and 1 base at J, with 8 bases between the two ends. The length of the CDR3 is 14 residues.

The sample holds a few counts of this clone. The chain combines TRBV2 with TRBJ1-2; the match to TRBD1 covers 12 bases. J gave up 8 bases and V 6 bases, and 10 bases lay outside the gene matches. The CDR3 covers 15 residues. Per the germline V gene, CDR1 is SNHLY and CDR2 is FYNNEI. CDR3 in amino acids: CASSLKGQGARGYTF. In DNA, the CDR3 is TGTGCCAGCAGCCTAAAGGGACAGGGGGCTCGCGGCTACACCTTC.

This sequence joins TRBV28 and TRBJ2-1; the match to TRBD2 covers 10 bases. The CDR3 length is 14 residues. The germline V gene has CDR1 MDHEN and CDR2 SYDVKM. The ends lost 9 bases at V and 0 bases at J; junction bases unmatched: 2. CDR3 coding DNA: TGTGCCAGTTCTAGCGGGAGCTCCTACAATGAGCAGTTCTTC. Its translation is CASSSGSSYNEQFF.

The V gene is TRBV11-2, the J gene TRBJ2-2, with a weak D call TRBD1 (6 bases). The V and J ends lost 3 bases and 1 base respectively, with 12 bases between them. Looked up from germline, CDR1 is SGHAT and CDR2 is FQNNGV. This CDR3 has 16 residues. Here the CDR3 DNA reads TGTGCCAGCAGCTTCAATCAGGGGCTGAACACCGGGGAGCTGTTTTTT. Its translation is CASSFNQGLNTGELFF.

The CDR3: CASSSGGDEQFF. CDR3 DNA: TGTGCCAGCAGCTCCGGAGGCGATGAGCAGTTCTTC. The chain has TRBV7-9 and TRBJ2-1, with TRBD2 as a possible D gene (5 bases). Trimming took 4 bases from V and 8 from J, leaving 9 bases between them. This CDR3 spans 12 amino acids. Germline V gene data show CDR1 as SEHNR and CDR2 as FQNEAQ (reference sequence).

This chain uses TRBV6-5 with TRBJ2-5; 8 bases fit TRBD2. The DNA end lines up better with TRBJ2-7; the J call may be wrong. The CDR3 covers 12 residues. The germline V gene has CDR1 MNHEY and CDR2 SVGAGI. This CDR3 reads CASSPGLAEQYF. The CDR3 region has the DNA TGTGCCAGCAGTCCCGGACTAGCCGAGCAGTACTTC.

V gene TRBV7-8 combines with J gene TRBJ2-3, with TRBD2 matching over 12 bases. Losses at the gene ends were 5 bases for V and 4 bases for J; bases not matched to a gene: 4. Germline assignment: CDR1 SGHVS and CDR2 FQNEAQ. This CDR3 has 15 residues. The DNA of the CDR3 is TGTGCCAGCAGCCCGACTAGCGGGAGATCAGATACGCAGTATTTT. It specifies CASSPTSGRSDTQYF.